This TCR beta chain appears in the sequencing data of a study of blood T cell repertoires in COVID-19. In its sample, this clone was seen once. The table came from immunoSEQ multiplex PCR; TCRdb's copy has only in-frame clones and leaves some out. The table lists roughly 120,000 clones, less than 90% of them singletons. The CDR3 covers 16 residues. Germline CDR1 is MDHEN and CDR2 is SYDVKM. The V gene lost 3 bases and the J gene lost 6 bases, with 17 bases spanning the gap. The chain employs TRBV28 and TRBJ1-4; D may be TRBD1 (5 bases). The clonotype was recovered from a man between 65 and 85 years old who had recovered from COVID-19. Sequencing was done on a sample of peripheral blood. CDR3 residues: CASSFISPEGDEKLFF. The DNA for the CDR3 is TGTGCCAGCAGTTTCATATCCCCGGAAGGGGATGAAAAACTGTTTTTT.